The present T cell receptor (beta chain) was sequenced within a study of blood T cell repertoires in COVID-19. Overall study: Researchers got acute and convalescent COVID-19 samples from the United States, Italy and Spain. PBMCs, B-cell-depleted T cells, or T cells were the source of the cDNA or gDNA that made up the material.

In the original analysis: It was from reference gene primer amplification that nucleated cell counts were estimated. Sequencing was performed with immunoSEQ multiplex PCR; in TCRdb, only in-frame clones are kept and a portion is missing. Clonal size and the V and J genes are those of that table, whereas D and trimming came from the DNA. Counted here are about 92,000 clones, around nine tenths occurring once; the ten biggest clones make up around 18%. V was cut by 2 bases and J by 0 bases, with 8 bases left in between. The CDR3 sequence is 14 residues long. Germline loops: CDR1 MNHEY, CDR2 SVGEGT. The Seattle patients joined while their infection was active and were tracked longitudinally afterward.

The receptor's source is a woman aged 60-75 years with COVID-19, enrolled during active disease. Sequenced: peripheral blood. The J gene is TRBJ2-7, the V gene TRBV6-2 or TRBV6-3, with D hard to call. Written as DNA, the CDR3 is TGTGCCAGCAGTTACAGAGGATACTCCTACGAGCAGTACTTC. Its translation: CASSYRGYSYEQYF.